This T cell receptor beta chain was found in a study of beta chain features in type 1 diabetes. Study context: Patients shared similar age, gender and cell yields with healthy donors.

With 2 bases removed from V and 3 bases from J, the gap between germline ends came to 10 bases. The CDR3 runs to 14 residues. Germline lookup yields CDR1 SGHTA and CDR2 FQGNSA. Expressed TCRB transcripts were sequenced because the isolated RNA had all been reverse transcribed beforehand. Data came from immunoSEQ multiplex PCR; TCRdb stores just in-frame clones and leaves some out. The sample consists of roughly 170,000 clones, approximately 13% of them appearing once. The authors took one heparinised blood draw, averaging about 116 mL, from each donor. Study results and caveats: PCR might preferentially amplify shorter templates, equally in patients and controls.

As to this clone: Its antigen is not known.

The V and J genes are TRBV7-2 and TRBJ1-1, with D possibly TRBD1 on 5 matching bases. This TCR derives from a woman aged 18-29 years in good health. The sample comprised central memory CD4+ T cells from blood. CDR3 protein: CASSLSGKHTEAFF. CDR3 DNA sequence: TGTGCCAGCAGCTTATCAGGGAAACACACTGAAGCTTTCTTT. Full variable domain (rest looked up from reference TRBV7-2 and TRBJ1-1): GAGVSQSPSNKVTEKGKDVELRCDPISGHTALYWYRQSLGQGLEFLIYFQGNSAPDKSGLPSDRFSAERTGGSVSTLTIQRTQQEDSAVYLCASSLSGKHTEAFFGQGTRLTVV.